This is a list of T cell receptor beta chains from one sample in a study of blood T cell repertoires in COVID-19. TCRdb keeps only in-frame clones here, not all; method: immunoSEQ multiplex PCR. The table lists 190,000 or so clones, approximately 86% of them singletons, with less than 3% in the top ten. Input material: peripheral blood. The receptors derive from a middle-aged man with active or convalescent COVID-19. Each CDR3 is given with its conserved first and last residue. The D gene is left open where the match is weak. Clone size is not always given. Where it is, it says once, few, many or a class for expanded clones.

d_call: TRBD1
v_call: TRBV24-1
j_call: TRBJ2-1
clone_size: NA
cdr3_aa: CATSDSGTGRISYNEQFF
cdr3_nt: TGTGCCACCAGTGACTCCGGGACAGGAAGGATCTCCTACAATGAGCAGTTCTTC

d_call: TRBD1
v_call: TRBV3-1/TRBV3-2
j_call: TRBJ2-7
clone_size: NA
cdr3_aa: CASSRDRVGEQYF
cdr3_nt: TGTGCCAGCAGCCGGGACAGGGTCGGAGAGCAGTACTTC

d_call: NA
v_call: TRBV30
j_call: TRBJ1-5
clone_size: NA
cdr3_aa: CAWSPRGSSNQPQHF
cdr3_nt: TGTGCCTGGAGCCCAAGGGGGTCTAGCAATCAGCCCCAGCATTTT

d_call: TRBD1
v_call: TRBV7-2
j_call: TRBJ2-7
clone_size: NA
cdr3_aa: CASSRDRDTYEQYF
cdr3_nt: TGTGCCAGCAGCCGGGACAGGGACACCTACGAGCAGTACTTC

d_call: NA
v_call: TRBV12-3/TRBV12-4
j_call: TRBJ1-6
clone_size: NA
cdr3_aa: CASSPRQDSPLHF
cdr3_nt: TGTGCCAGCAGCCCCAGACAGGATTCACCCCTCCACTTT

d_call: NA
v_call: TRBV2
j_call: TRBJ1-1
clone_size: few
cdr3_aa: CASNRRNTEAFF
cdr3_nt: TGTGCCAGCAACAGGAGGAACACTGAAGCTTTCTTT

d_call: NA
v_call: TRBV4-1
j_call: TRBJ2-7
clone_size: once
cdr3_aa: CASSQPGTNYEQYF
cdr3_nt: TGCGCCAGCAGCCAACCCGGGACAAACTACGAGCAGTACTTC

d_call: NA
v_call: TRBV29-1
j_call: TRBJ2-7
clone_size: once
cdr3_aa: CSVSPGKAYEQYF
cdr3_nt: TGCAGCGTGTCACCAGGGAAGGCTTACGAGCAGTACTTC

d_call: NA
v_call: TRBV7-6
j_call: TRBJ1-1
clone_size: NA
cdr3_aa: CASSQGQNLEAFF
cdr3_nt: TGTGCCAGCAGCCAAGGACAGAACCTTGAAGCTTTCTTT

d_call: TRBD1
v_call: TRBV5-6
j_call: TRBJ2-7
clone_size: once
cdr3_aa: CASSIGTGGYEQYF
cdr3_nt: TGTGCCAGCAGCATCGGGACAGGGGGTTACGAGCAGTACTTC

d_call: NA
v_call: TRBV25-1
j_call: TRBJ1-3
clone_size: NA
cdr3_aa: CASSDSRRGNTIYF
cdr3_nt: TGTGCCAGCAGTGACTCACGGCGGGGAAACACCATATATTTT

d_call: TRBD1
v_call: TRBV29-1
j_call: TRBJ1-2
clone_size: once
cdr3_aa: CSARTGGDGYTF
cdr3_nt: TGCAGCGCCCGAACAGGGGGCGATGGCTACACCTTC

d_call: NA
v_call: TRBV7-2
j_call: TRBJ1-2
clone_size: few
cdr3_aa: CASSLADTNYGYTF
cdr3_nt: TGTGCCAGCAGCTTAGCGGACACCAACTATGGCTACACCTTC

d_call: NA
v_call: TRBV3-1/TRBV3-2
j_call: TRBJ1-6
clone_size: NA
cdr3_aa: CASSPASSNSPLHF
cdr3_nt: TGTGCCAGCAGTCCTGCGAGTAGTAATTCACCCCTCCACTTT

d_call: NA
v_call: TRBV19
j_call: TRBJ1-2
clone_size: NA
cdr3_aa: CASKPDRHYGYTF
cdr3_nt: TGTGCCAGTAAACCCGACAGACACTATGGCTACACCTTC

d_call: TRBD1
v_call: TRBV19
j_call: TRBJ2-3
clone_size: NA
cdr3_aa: CASRQTQGWRTDTQYF
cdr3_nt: TGTGCCAGTAGACAAACACAGGGGTGGCGCACAGATACGCAGTATTTT

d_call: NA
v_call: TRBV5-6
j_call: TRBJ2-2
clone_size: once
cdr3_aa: CASSFGGSTGELFF
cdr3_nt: TGTGCCAGCAGCTTTGGGGGCAGCACCGGGGAGCTGTTTTTT

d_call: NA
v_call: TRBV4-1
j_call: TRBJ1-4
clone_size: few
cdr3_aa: CASSQRSQGGYTNEKLFF
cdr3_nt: TGCGCCAGCAGCCAAAGGTCACAGGGAGGGTATACTAATGAAAAACTGTTTTTT

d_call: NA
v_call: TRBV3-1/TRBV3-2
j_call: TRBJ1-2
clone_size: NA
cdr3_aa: CASSTREQTYNGYTF
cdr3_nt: TGTGCCAGCAGCACTCGGGAACAGACCTATAATGGCTACACCTTC

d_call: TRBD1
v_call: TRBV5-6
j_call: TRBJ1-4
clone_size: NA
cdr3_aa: CASSFFTGTGEKLFF
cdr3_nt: TGTGCCAGCAGCTTCTTTACCGGGACAGGAGAAAAACTGTTTTTT

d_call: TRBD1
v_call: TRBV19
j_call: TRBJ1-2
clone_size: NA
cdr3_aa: CASKLGTGVGGYTF
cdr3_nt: TGTGCCAGTAAACTAGGGACAGGCGTCGGTGGCTACACCTTC

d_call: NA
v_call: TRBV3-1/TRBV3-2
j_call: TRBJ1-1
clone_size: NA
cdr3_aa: CASSPLLNTEAFF
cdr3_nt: TGTGCCAGCAGCCCCTTACTTAACACTGAAGCTTTCTTT

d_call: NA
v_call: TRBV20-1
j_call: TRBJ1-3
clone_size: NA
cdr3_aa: CSASAQLISGNTIYF
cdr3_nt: TGCAGTGCTAGTGCACAGCTAATCTCTGGAAACACCATATATTTT

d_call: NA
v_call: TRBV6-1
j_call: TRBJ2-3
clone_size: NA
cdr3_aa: CASSEVLAGGTDTQYF
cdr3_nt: TGTGCCAGCAGTGAAGTCCTGGCAGGGGGGACAGATACGCAGTATTTT

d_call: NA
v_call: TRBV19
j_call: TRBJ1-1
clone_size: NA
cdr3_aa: CASRADRLVTEAFF
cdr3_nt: TGTGCCAGTAGGGCCGACAGACTCGTAACTGAAGCTTTCTTT

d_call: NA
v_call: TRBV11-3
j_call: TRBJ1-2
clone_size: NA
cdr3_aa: CASSHDSRFYGYTF
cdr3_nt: TGTGCCAGCAGCCACGACAGTCGGTTTTATGGCTACACCTTC

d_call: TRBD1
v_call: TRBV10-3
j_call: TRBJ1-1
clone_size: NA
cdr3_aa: CAISEDRGGTEAFF
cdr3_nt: TGTGCCATCAGTGAGGACAGGGGAGGCACTGAAGCTTTCTTT

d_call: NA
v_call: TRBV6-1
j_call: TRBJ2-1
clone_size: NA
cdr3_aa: CASSEMSGDYNEQFF
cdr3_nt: TGTGCCAGCAGTGAAATGTCGGGGGATTACAATGAGCAGTTCTTC

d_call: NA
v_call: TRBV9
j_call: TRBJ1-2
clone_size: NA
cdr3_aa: CASSVSGFYGYTF
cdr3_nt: TGTGCCAGCAGCGTAAGCGGATTCTATGGCTACACCTTC

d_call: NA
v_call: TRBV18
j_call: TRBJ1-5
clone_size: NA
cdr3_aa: CASSTGRQPQHF
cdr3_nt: TGTGCCAGCTCCACAGGACGTCAGCCCCAGCATTTT

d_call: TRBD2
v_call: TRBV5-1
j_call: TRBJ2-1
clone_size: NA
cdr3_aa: CASSLVAGGIDEQFF
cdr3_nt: TGCGCCAGCAGCTTAGTAGCGGGGGGAATCGATGAGCAGTTCTTC

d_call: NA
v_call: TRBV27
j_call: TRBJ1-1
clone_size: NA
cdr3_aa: CASSLEGGMNTEAFF
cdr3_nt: TGTGCCAGCAGTTTAGAGGGGGGGATGAACACTGAAGCTTTCTTT

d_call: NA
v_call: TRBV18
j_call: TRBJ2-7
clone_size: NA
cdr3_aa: CASSPQNEQYF
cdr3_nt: TGTGCCAGCTCACCTCAGAACGAGCAGTACTTC

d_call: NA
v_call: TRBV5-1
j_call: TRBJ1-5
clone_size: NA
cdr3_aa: CASSPDGLNQPQHF
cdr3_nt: TGCGCCAGCAGCCCCGACGGACTCAATCAGCCCCAGCATTTT

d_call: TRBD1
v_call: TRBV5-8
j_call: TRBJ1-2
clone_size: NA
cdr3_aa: CASTLTGTVFNYGYTF
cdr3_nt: TGTGCCAGCACCCTAACAGGGACAGTATTTAACTATGGCTACACCTTC

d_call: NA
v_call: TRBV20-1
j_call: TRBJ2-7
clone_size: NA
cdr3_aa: CSAVMGGEQYF
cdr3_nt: TGCAGTGCTGTAATGGGAGGCGAGCAGTACTTC

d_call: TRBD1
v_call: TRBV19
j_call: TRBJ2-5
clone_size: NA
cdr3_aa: CASSRMTGPQETQYF
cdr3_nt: TGTGCCAGTAGTAGGATGACAGGGCCACAAGAGACCCAGTACTTC

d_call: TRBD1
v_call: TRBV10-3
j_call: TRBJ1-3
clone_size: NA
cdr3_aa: CAISTRTGRGNTIYF
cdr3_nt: TGTGCCATCAGCACAAGGACAGGGAGGGGAAACACCATATATTTT

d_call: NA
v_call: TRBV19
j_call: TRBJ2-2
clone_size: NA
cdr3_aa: CASSISPELTGELFF
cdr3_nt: TGTGCCAGTAGTATCTCCCCGGAGCTAACCGGGGAGCTGTTTTTT

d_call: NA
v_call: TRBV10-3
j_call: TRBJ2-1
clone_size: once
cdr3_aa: CAIKMGGASVGYNEQFF
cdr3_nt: TGTGCCATCAAAATGGGCGGGGCCTCCGTGGGCTACAATGAGCAGTTCTTC

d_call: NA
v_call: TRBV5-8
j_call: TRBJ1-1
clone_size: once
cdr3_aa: CASSSQGRGTEAFF
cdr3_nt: TGTGCCAGCAGCTCACAGGGAAGAGGGACTGAAGCTTTCTTT

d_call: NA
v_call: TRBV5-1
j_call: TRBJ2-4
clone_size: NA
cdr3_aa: CASSPSGLALDIQYF
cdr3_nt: TGCGCCAGCAGCCCGTCGGGTCTGGCCCTAGACATTCAGTACTTC

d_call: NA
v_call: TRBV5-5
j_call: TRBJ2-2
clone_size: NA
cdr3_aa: CASVTTLNTGELFF
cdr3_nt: TGTGCCAGCGTCACAACCTTGAACACCGGGGAGCTGTTTTTT

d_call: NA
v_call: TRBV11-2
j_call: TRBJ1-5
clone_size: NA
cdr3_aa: CASSLEPGYQPQHF
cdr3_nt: TGTGCCAGCAGCTTAGAGCCGGGTTATCAGCCCCAGCATTTT

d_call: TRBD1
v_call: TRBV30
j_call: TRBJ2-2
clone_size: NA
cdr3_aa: CAWSRTGNTGELFF
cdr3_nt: TGTGCCTGGAGCCGGACAGGGAACACCGGGGAGCTGTTTTTT

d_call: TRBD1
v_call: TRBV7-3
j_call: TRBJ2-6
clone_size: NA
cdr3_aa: CASSLGTGGSGANVLTF
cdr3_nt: TGTGCCAGCAGCTTGGGGACAGGGGGCTCTGGGGCCAACGTCCTGACTTTC